These 14 T cell receptor beta chains originate from one sample sequenced in a study of human T cells and chemical hapten exposure. Indicated time point: patch test 2, 6 weeks after DPC sensitization. Treatment defined: therapeutic diphenylcyclopropenone sensitization with weekly scalp DPC. From the RACE reads, TCRdb called clonotypes with MiXCR, one entry per CDR3 protein. The sample has tens of thousands of distinct CDR3 sequences, 10% seen once. Specimen: whole blood, collected in connection with sensitization to the hapten diphenylcyclopropenone (DPC). Receptor source: a woman in her 50s with alopecia areata. Some clones in this sample may be carry-over from other donors' samples.

This clonotype was detected many times. The chain recombines TRBV11-2 with TRBJ2-7; possibly TRBD2 for D (6 bases). V shed 1 base and J shed 12 bases, with 13 bases lying between them. There are 12 residues in the CDR3. Germline V gene data show CDR1 as SGHAT and CDR2 as FQNNGV. CDR3 sequence: CASSLVGGPLYF. The CDR3 DNA reads as TGTGCCAGCAGCTTAGTGGGGGGTCCACTGTACTTC.

The CDR3 DNA is TGTGCCTGGAGGGTAGCGCCTTCCTACGAGCAGTACTTC. As protein: CAWRVAPSYEQYF. The rearrangement links TRBV30 to TRBJ2-7; TRBD2 is a possible D gene (5 bases). Germline values: CDR1 GTSNPN, CDR2 SVGIG (reference sequence). CDR3 length: 13 amino acids. Trimming removed 3 bases from V and 1 base from J, with 10 bases in between.

This clonotype has ten or more counts. The rearrangement uses TRBV5-5 and TRBJ2-1; TRBD2 agrees at 10 bases. The CDR3 is 15 residues long. Germline V lookup: CDR1 SGHKS, CDR2 YYEKEE (reference sequence). J lost 5 bases, V lost 0 bases, and 2 bases had no gene match. As DNA, the CDR3 is TGTGCCAGCAGCTTGGTAGCGGGAGGTCACAATGAGCAGTTCTTC. It encodes CASSLVAGGHNEQFF.

Ten or more counts support this clonotype. The junction shows a germline mismatch at one end, possibly a read error. The chain links TRBV6-2 or TRBV6-3 to TRBJ1-4; tentatively, D is TRBD1 (6 bases). The CDR3 loop spans 13 amino acids. Germline V gene data show CDR1 as MNHEY and CDR2 as SVGEGT. The CDR3 loop reads CESRGQANEKLFF. The CDR3 nucleotides are TGCGAGAGCAGGGGACAAGCAAATGAAAAACTGTTTTTT.

This clonotype was observed a handful of times. The chain combines TRBV20-1 with TRBJ1-1, with D unclear. Deletions cut 3 bases from V and 0 bases from J, with 2 bases between. The CDR3 length is 11 residues. Germline V lookup: CDR1 DFQATT, CDR2 SNEGSKA (reference sequence). The CDR3 reads CSARVNTEAFF. DNA for the CDR3: TGCAGTGCTAGGGTGAACACTGAAGCTTTCTTT.

This clonotype was detected a few times. The V and J genes are TRBV20-1 and TRBJ2-7; 11 bases map to TRBD2. CDR3 length: 14 residues. Germline assignment: CDR1 DFQATT and CDR2 SNEGSKA (reference sequence). Trimming removed 6 bases from V and 3 bases from J; junction bases left unmatched: 7. The CDR3 sequence is CSATTSGRNYEQYF. The CDR3 nucleotides read TGCAGTGCGACAACTAGCGGGAGAAACTACGAGCAGTACTTC.

The chain links TRBV28 to TRBJ2-5; D might be TRBD1 or TRBD2, each matching 5 bases. CDR1 is MDHEN, CDR2 SYDVKM, per germline. This CDR3 spans 14 amino acids. V lost 6 bases to trimming and J lost 7 bases, with 18 bases between them. The CDR3 DNA reads TGTGCCAGCAGCACTCACGGGGCAGTGGTGACCCAGTACTTC. Protein sequence: CASSTHGAVVTQYF.

The chain couples TRBV4-1 to TRBJ1-1; tentatively, D is TRBD1 (6 bases). The V end was cut by 3 bases, the J end by 5 bases, with 10 bases between. Per germline, CDR1 MGHRA and CDR2 YSYEKL. This CDR3 comprises 13 residues. DNA of the CDR3: TGCGCCAGCAGCCAGGGACAATGGACTGAAGCTTTCTTT. The encoded protein is CASSQGQWTEAFF.

V and J are TRBV6-5 and TRBJ2-5; tentatively, D is TRBD1 (6 bases). The CDR3 is 13 residues long. The V and J ends lost 8 bases and 7 bases respectively, with 17 bases between them. CDR1 is MNHEY, CDR2 SVGAGI, per germline. CDR3 region: CASQTLGGRTQYF. The CDR3, as DNA: TGTGCCAGCCAAACGCTAGGGGGAAGGACCCAGTACTTC.

At least ten counts were recorded for this clonotype. V and J are TRBV6-6 and TRBJ1-2; 7 bases match TRBD1. V dropped 6 bases and J dropped 2; count of bases not matched to a gene: 3. The CDR3 is 13 amino acids. CDR1 and CDR2 from the germline V gene are MNHNY and SVGAGI (reference sequence). For the CDR3, the DNA is TGTGCCAGCAGGGGGACAGCGAACTATGGCTACACCTTC. This codes for CASRGTANYGYTF.

A word on this clonotype: A much more abundant neighbour one base away suggests this may be a read error. This chain connects TRBV3-1 to TRBJ2-1; D might be TRBD1 or TRBD2, each matching 5 bases. The CDR3 contains 16 residues. Germline V lookup: CDR1 LGHDT, CDR2 YNNKEL (reference sequence). V lost 0 bases to trimming and J lost 6 bases, with 15 bases between them. The CDR3: CASSQDPGIGGNEQFF. The CDR3 DNA is TGTGCCAGCAGCCAAGATCCAGGGATTGGAGGCAATGAGCAGTTCTTC.

This clonotype was recorded many times. The genes are TRBV20-1 and TRBJ2-4; perhaps TRBD2 as D (5 bases). V was trimmed by 1 base and J by 4 bases, leaving 14 bases between them. The germline gives CDR1 DFQATT, CDR2 SNEGSKA (reference sequence). This CDR3 is 15 amino acids long. The CDR3 bases are TGCAGTGCTAGAGCCGGGGTGAGCCCTAAAAACATTCAGTACTTC. It encodes CSARAGVSPKNIQYF.

This clonotype has ten or more counts. V is TRBV30 and J is TRBJ2-1; no clear D. Trimming left V 2 bases short and J 4 bases short, with 18 bases between. The CDR3 totals 16 residues. The germline V gene has CDR1 GTSNPN and CDR2 SVGIG (reference sequence). CDR3 amino acids: CAWSNSVLTPYNEQFF. The CDR3 DNA follows: TGTGCCTGGAGTAACTCAGTCTTGACACCATACAATGAGCAGTTCTTC.

This clonotype was seen ten or more times. The V call is TRBV11-2, the J call TRBJ2-7, with a weak D call TRBD2 (6 bases). Trimming pared 1 base from V and 3 bases from J, leaving 10 bases between. The CDR3 runs 14 residues. Germline V lookup: CDR1 SGHAT, CDR2 FQNNGV. The CDR3 region has the DNA TGTGCCAGCAGCTTAGGAGGAGGGAACTACGAGCAGTACTTC. Protein: CASSLGGGNYEQYF.